This TCR beta chain stems from a study of identical twins. Study conclusions and caveats: There were fewer insertions in abundant cord blood beta clonotypes, but memory repertoires showed no such pattern.

Unique molecular identifiers were present on the cDNA, which also gained a universal primer site by template switching. TCRdb used MiXCR to reprocess the 5' RACE reads, holding one entry per CDR3 protein. The table lists hundreds of thousands of distinct CDR3 sequences, about 8.9% of them singletons. V lost 5 bases, J lost 5 bases, and 9 bases stayed unmatched. Germline CDR1 and CDR2: DFQATT and SNEGSKA (reference sequence). The CDR3 is 15 amino acids. This clonotype was seen more than once but under ten times. Its antigen is still unknown. These data were likewise used in another study, on yellow fever vaccine responses in identical twins. That source adds: Twins' vaccine T cell response reportedly gave the appearance of partial convergence and partial personalization.

The clonotype originates from a young woman in good health. Input material: memory (CD45RO+) T cells sorted from blood. The rearrangement uses TRBV20-1 and TRBJ2-1; 10 nucleotides match TRBD2. CDR3 residues: CSAGTGTSVDNEQFF. The CDR3 nucleotides read TGCAGTGCTGGGACCGGGACTAGCGTAGACAATGAGCAGTTCTTC.